The clone carrying this T cell receptor beta chain came up a few times. The antigen is unknown. The V end lost 8 bases, the J end lost 9 bases, and 8 bases lay between the germline ends. This CDR3 is 10 amino acids long. CDR1 and CDR2 from the germline V gene are SGHTA and FQGNSA. This sample is drawn from a study of T cell repertoires in cytomegalovirus infection. MiXCR, applied by TCRdb to the reads, yields one record per CDR3 protein. The table shows about 700,000 distinct CDR3 sequences, with approximately 33% occurring only once. Study observations and caveats: There were HLA-C-restricted CMV-specific TCR beta clonotypes dominating the ex vivo response.

This chain joins TRBV7-2 and TRBJ2-1; D gene unclear. The TCR was taken from a human donor in good health (CMV status not recorded). Some clones in this sample may be carry-over from other donors' samples. Sequencing used cultured PBMCs, obtained from culture after CMV antigen stimulation. The CDR3 is CASGVGEQFF. CDR3 coding DNA: TGTGCCAGCGGGGTAGGTGAGCAGTTCTTC.